This is a list of T cell receptor beta chains from one sample in a study of blood T cell repertoires in COVID-19. Profiling relied on immunoSEQ multiplex PCR, and the TCRdb table lists in-frame clones only, not all of them. The sample consists of about 130,000 clones, 81% of them appearing once. Sample: peripheral blood. The receptor set was obtained from a woman between 50 and 59 years old with acute or convalescent COVID-19. Both conserved end residues are part of each CDR3. The D gene is left open where the match is weak. Rows may omit the clone size; those that give it use once, few, many or a size class.

j_call v_call clone_size d_call cdr3_nt cdr3_aa
TRBJ1-4 TRBV5-1 - - TGCGCCAGTACCCCAGGACAACCTAATGAAAAACTGTTTTTT CASTPGQPNEKLFF
TRBJ2-5 TRBV28 - - TGTGCCAGCAGTTTAAGACCGGGAATGAACCAAGAGACCCAGTACTTC CASSLRPGMNQETQYF
TRBJ2-3 TRBV5-1 - TRBD2 TGCGCCAGCAGCCCAGGACTAGCGGGAGATACGCAGTATTTT CASSPGLAGDTQYF
TRBJ1-2 TRBV3-1/TRBV3-2 - - TGTGCCAGCAGCCAATATTCGACAGCCATCTATGGCTACACCTTC CASSQYSTAIYGYTF
TRBJ2-3 TRBV7-9 - TRBD1 TGTGCCAGCAGCCCTCCACTGCAGGGGGTACCCCCCACAGATACGCAGTATTTT CASSPPLQGVPPTDTQYF
TRBJ2-5 TRBV19 - - TGTGCCAGTAGTTCACTCCGTCAAGAGACCCAGTACTTC CASSSLRQETQYF
TRBJ1-4 TRBV5-4 - - TGTGCCAGCAGCTTGGGGACAGAAGCGGTACTGTTTTTT CASSLGTEAVLFF
TRBJ2-1 TRBV29-1 once - TGCAGCGTTGTACTACAGGGAGGGTACAATGAGCAGTTCTTC CSVVLQGGYNEQFF
TRBJ1-3 TRBV7-9 - - TGTGCCAGCACTCAGGGGATTCAGGGAAACACCATATATTTT CASTQGIQGNTIYF
TRBJ2-1 TRBV13 few TRBD2 TGTGCCAGCGGTACTAGCGGGAGGGCCTACCCTGAGCAGTTCTTC CASGTSGRAYPEQFF
TRBJ1-5 TRBV19 - TRBD1 TGTGCCAGTAGTGTAAACAGGGGTGGGAGCAATCAGCCCCAGCATTTT CASSVNRGGSNQPQHF
TRBJ1-6 TRBV11-2 - - TGTGCCAGCAGCTTAGTAAGCGGATATAATTCACCCCTCCACTTT CASSLVSGYNSPLHF
TRBJ1-2 TRBV19 once TRBD1 TGTGCCAGTAATCACTTGCAAGGGGGCGCGAGAGGCTACACCTTC CASNHLQGGARGYTF
TRBJ1-1 TRBV9 - TRBD1 TGTGCCAGCAGCGGCCCCTCAGGGGGGGAAGCTTTCTTT CASSGPSGGEAFF
TRBJ1-1 TRBV6-5 few TRBD1 TGTGCCAGCGGGGACAGGGGGATAACTAACACTGAAGCTTTCTTT CASGDRGITNTEAFF
TRBJ1-4 TRBV9 few - TGTGCCAGCAGCCGTAGGTCCCAGGTCGCAACTAATGAAAAACTGTTTTTT CASSRRSQVATNEKLFF
TRBJ1-6 TRBV28 - - TGTGCCAGCAGTGGGGGCGCCTCCTATAATTCACCCCTCCACTTT CASSGGASYNSPLHF
TRBJ1-2 TRBV18 - TRBD1 TGTGCCAGCTCACCCGCGGCCTCCCCGGGACAGGGGCTCCATGGCTACACCTTC CASSPAASPGQGLHGYTF
TRBJ2-3 TRBV10-3 - - TGTGCCATCAGTGAGTTAGGGGGTGGCACAGATACGCAGTATTTT CAISELGGGTDTQYF
TRBJ2-1 TRBV11-1 - - TGTGCCAGCAGCTTAACTCACCGAAAGTTCTTC CASSLTHRKFF
TRBJ1-1 TRBV15 - - TGTGCCACCAGCAGAGATTTAGTGAACACTGAAGCTTTCTTT CATSRDLVNTEAFF
TRBJ2-5 TRBV5-4 - TRBD2 TGTGCCAGCAGCGTAGGACTAGCGGGAGGGCAAGAGACCCAGTACTTC CASSVGLAGGQETQYF
TRBJ1-2 TRBV2 - - TGTGCCAGCAGTGCTATCCGGAGTTCTAACTATGGCTACACCTTC CASSAIRSSNYGYTF
TRBJ2-3 TRBV2 - TRBD2 TGTGCCAGCAGTGAAATCGGACTAGCGGACACAGATACGCAGTATTTT CASSEIGLADTDTQYF
TRBJ2-3 TRBV6-4 - TRBD2 TGTGCCAGCAGATATGGGACTAGCCGTCGCACAGATACGCAGTATTTT CASRYGTSRRTDTQYF
TRBJ1-2 TRBV6-6 - TRBD1 TGTGCCAGCAGTGGCCCGGGACAGGCCAACTATGGCTACACCTTC CASSGPGQANYGYTF
TRBJ2-7 TRBV6-5 - - TGTGCCAGCAGTTACCTGGCAGGGCCGTACGAGCAGTACTTC CASSYLAGPYEQYF
TRBJ1-2 TRBV28 - - TGTGCCAGCAGTTTATCTTCCCGCTACACCTTC CASSLSSRYTF
TRBJ2-1 TRBV5-4 once - TGTGCCAGCAGCTTGTCTCCAGGGGTTAAGAACAATGAGCAGTTCTTC CASSLSPGVKNNEQFF
TRBJ2-4 TRBV9 - TRBD2 TGTGCCAGCAGCTCTTCGTCCGGGACTAGCGGGGGGCCTGTCCAAAACATTCAGTACTTC CASSSSSGTSGGPVQNIQYF
TRBJ2-1 TRBV25-1 - TRBD1 TGTGCCAGCAAATGGGGCAGGGGGCGCTGGGATGAGCAGTTCTTC CASKWGRGRWDEQFF
TRBJ1-2 TRBV19 - - TGTGCCAGTAGCCAAGAGGACACCTATGGCTACACCTTC CASSQEDTYGYTF
TRBJ1-1 TRBV19 - TRBD1 TGTGCCACCTACGACAGGGGGAGGACTGAAGCTTTCTTT CATYDRGRTEAFF